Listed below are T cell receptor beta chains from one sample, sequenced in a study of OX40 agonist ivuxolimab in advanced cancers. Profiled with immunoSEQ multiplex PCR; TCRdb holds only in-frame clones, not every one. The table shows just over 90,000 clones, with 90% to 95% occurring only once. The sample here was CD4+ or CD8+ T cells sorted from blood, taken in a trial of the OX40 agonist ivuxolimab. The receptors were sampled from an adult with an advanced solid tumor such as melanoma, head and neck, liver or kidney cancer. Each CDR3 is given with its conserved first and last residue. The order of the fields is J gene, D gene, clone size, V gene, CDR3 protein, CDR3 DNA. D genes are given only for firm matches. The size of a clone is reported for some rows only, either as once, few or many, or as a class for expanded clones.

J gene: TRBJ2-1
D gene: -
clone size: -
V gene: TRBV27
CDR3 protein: CASSLTDYNEQFF
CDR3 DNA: TGTGCCAGCAGTTTAACAGACTACAATGAGCAGTTCTTC

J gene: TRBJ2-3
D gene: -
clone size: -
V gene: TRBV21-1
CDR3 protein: CASSKAPGEYTDTQYF
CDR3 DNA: TGTGCCAGCAGCAAAGCGCCAGGGGAATACACAGATACGCAGTATTTT

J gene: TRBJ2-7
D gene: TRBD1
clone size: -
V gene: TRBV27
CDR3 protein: CASSGQASSYEQYF
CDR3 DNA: TGTGCCAGCTCGGGACAGGCGAGCTCCTACGAGCAGTACTTC

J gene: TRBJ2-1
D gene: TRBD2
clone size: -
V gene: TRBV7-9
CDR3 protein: CASSHPGLAGDNEQFF
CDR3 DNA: TGTGCCAGCAGCCACCCGGGACTAGCGGGAGATAATGAGCAGTTCTTC

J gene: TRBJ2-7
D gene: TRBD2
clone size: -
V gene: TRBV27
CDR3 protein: CASSFGGIYEQYF
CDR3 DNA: TGTGCCAGCAGTTTCGGGGGGATCTACGAGCAGTACTTC

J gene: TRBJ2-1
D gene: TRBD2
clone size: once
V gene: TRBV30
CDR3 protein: CAWSDRGRNLGEQFF
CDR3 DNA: TGTGCCTGGAGTGATCGCGGGAGGAATCTAGGGGAGCAGTTCTTC

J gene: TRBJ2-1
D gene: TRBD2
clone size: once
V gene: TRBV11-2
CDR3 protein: CASSSGTRPSIDEQFF
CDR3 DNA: TGTGCCAGCAGCTCCGGGACTAGACCTAGCATCGATGAGCAGTTCTTC

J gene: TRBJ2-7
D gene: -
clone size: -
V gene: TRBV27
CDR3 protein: CASSQSSSYEQYF
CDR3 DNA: TGTGCCAGCAGCCAAAGTAGCTCCTACGAGCAGTACTTC

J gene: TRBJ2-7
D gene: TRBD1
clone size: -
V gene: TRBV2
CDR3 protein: CASIIGTEVYF
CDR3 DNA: TGTGCCAGCATAATTGGGACAGAGGTTTACTTC

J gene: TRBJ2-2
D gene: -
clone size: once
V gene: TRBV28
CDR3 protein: CASSFGQYTGELFF
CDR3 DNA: TGTGCCAGCAGTTTTGGCCAGTACACCGGGGAGCTGTTTTTT